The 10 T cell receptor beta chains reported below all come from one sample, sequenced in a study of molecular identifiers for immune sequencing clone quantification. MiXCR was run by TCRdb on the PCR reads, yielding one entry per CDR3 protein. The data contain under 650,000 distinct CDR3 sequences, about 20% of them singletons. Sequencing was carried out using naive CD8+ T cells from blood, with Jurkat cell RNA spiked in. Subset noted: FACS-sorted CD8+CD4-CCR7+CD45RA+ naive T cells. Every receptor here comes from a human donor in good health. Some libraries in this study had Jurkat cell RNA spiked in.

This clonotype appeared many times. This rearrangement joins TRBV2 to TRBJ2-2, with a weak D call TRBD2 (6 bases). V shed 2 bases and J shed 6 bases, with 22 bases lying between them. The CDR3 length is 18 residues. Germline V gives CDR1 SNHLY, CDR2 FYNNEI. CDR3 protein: CASSEFRLTSGSSGELFF. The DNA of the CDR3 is TGTGCCAGCAGTGAATTTCGGTTGACTAGTGGATCTTCCGGGGAGCTGTTTTTT.

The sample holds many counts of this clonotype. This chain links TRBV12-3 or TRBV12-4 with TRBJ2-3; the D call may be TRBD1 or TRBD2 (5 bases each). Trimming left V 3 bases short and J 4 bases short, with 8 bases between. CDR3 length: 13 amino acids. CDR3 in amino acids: CASSLMGADTQYF. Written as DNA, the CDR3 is TGTGCCAGCAGTTTGATGGGGGCAGATACGCAGTATTTT.

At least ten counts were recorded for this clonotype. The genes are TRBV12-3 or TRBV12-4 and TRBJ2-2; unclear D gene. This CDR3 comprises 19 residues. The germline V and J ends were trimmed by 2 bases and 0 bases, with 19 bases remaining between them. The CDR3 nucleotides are TGTGCCAGCAGTTTACCACTCATGGGCCGCTTTTCGAACACCGGGGAGCTGTTTTTT. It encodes CASSLPLMGRFSNTGELFF.

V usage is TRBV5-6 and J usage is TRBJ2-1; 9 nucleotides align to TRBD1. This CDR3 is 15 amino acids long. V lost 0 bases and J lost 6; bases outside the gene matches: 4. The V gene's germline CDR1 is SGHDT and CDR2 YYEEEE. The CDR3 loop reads CASSLEGTGPNEQFF. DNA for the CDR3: TGTGCCAGCAGCTTGGAAGGGACAGGGCCCAATGAGCAGTTCTTC.

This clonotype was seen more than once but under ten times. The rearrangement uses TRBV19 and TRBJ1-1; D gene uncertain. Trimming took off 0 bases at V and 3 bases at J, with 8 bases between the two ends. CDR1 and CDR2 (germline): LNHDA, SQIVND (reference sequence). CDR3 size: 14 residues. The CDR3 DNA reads TGTGCCAGTAGTATAGATCTAATATACACTGAAGCTTTCTTT. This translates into CASSIDLIYTEAFF.

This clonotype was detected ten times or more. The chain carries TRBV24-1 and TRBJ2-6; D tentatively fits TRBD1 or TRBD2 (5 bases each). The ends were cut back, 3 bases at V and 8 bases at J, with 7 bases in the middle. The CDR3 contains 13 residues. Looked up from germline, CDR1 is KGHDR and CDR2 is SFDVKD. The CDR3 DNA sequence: TGTGCCACCAGTGATGGGACGTCCAACGTCCTGACTTTC. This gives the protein CATSDGTSNVLTF.

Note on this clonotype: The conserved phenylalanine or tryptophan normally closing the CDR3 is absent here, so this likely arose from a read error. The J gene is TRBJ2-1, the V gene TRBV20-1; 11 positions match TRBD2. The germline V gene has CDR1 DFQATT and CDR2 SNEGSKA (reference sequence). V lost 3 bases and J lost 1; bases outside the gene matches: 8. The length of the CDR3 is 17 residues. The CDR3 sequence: CSASGTSGQLSYNEQFL. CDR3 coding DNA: TGCAGTGCTAGCGGGACTAGCGGCCAATTATCCTACAATGAGCAGTTCCTC.

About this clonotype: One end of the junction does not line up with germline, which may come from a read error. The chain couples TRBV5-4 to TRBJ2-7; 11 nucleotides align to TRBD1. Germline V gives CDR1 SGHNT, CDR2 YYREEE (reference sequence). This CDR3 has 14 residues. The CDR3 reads CASSWGTGGYGQYF. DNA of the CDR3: TGTGCCAGCAGCTGGGGGACAGGGGGGTACGGGCAGTACTTC.

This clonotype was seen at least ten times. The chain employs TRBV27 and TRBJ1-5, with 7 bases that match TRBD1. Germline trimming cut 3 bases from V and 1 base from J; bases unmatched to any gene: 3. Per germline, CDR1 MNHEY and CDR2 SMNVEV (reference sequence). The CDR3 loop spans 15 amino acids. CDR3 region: CASSFSGQSNQPQHF. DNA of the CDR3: TGTGCCAGCAGTTTTTCGGGACAGAGCAATCAGCCCCAGCATTTT.

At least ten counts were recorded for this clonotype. CDR3 protein: CASGTGGLSYEQYF. The CDR3 nucleotides read TGTGCCAGCGGCACAGGGGGCTTGTCCTACGAGCAGTACTTC. The chain has TRBV12-3 or TRBV12-4 and TRBJ2-7, with 9 bases that match TRBD1. There are 14 residues in the CDR3. V was pared by 8 bases and J by 1 base, with 6 bases of the junction left unmatched.